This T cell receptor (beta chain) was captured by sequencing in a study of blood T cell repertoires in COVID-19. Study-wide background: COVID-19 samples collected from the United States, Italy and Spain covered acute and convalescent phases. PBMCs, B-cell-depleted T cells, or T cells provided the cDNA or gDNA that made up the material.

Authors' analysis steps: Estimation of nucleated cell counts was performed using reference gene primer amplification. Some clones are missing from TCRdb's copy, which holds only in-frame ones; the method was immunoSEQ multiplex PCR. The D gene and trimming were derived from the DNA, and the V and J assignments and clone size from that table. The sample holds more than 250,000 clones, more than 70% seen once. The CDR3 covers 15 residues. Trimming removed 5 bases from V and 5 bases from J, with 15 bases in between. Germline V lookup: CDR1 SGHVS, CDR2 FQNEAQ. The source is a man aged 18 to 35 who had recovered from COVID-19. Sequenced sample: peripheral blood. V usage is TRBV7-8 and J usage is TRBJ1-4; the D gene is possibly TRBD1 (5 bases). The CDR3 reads CASSPRDFSNEKLFF. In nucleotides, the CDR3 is TGTGCCAGCAGCCCACGGGACTTCTCCAATGAAAAACTGTTTTTT.